This T cell receptor (beta chain) was captured by sequencing in a study of blood T cells in healthy people across ages. Points from the study as a whole: A roughly linear age-dependent decrease characterized TCR beta diversity per million T cells.

A second PCR of about 6 to 12 cycles used a sample-barcoded 5' primer and a J-beta primer mix. The template-switch adaptor, which had 12 random nucleotides, put a tag on each cDNA molecule. A single record per CDR3 protein comes from TCRdb applying MiXCR to the 5' RACE reads. The repertoire holds roughly 800,000 distinct CDR3 sequences, with nearly 60% as singletons. Trimming shortened V by 4 bases and J by 3 bases, and 7 bases separated the two germline ends. Germline V gene sequence: CDR1 SQVTM, CDR2 ANQGSEA. The CDR3 has 11 amino acids. A word on this clonotype: Its antigen is as yet unknown.

V and J are TRBV29-1 and TRBJ2-7; weak D call: TRBD1 (5 bases). This TCR was recovered from a man aged 25 to 40 in good health. The sequenced sample consisted of blood. CDR3 nucleotide sequence: TGCAGCGTTGCAGGGTACTACGAGCAGTACTTC. Translated: CSVAGYYEQYF.